This T cell receptor beta chain emerged from a study of blood T cell repertoires in COVID-19. Germline V CDR1 and CDR2: SGHTA, FQGNSA. Trimming left V 10 bases short and J 7 bases short, with 23 bases between. The CDR3 runs 15 residues. Method: immunoSEQ multiplex PCR; TCRdb's copy keeps in-frame clones and lacks some. The repertoire holds roughly 190,000 clones, with about 75% as singletons. This clonotype was sampled from a woman aged 50 to 60 with active or convalescent COVID-19. Material: peripheral blood. The chain has TRBV7-2 and TRBJ2-1; possible D gene TRBD1, 5 bases. The CDR3 sequence: CATHKGQGSWNEQFF. The CDR3 region has the DNA TGTGCCACCCATAAAGGGCAGGGCAGTTGGAATGAGCAGTTCTTC.